This T cell receptor beta chain was identified in a study of blood T cell repertoires in COVID-19. At the level of the study: The origin of the acute and convalescent COVID-19 samples was the United States, Italy and Spain.

V was pared by 1 base and J by 8 bases, with 11 bases between. The length of the CDR3 is 13 residues. CDR1 and CDR2 (germline): MNHNS, SASEGT. Original processing methods: How many nucleated cells were present was estimated from reference gene primer amplification. Assay: immunoSEQ multiplex PCR; the TCRdb copy retains only in-frame clones and omits some. Clonal size and the V and J genes are those of that table, whereas D and trimming came from the DNA. Among more than 140,000 clones listed, around 84% were seen once. V and J are TRBV6-1 and TRBJ1-2; D not certain. This receptor was taken from a woman aged 55-70 years with acute or convalescent COVID-19. Sequenced sample: peripheral blood. CDR3 DNA: TGTGCCAGCAGTGAAGGTAGTGGTTCAGGCTACACCTTC. Translated: CASSEGSGSGYTF.